The clone carrying this TCR beta chain occurred a few times. No antigen is known for it. This sample was included in a study of T cell repertoires in cytomegalovirus infection. Findings of the study overall: HLA-C-restricted CMV clonotypes gave the most frequent clonotype in two of eight donors. Frequencies of public TCR beta families were cumulated, and this identified carriers of CMV plus the relevant HLA.

Germline V gene lookup returns CDR1 SGHVS and CDR2 FQNEAQ. Germline trimming cut 1 base from V and 2 bases from J; bases unmatched to any gene: 5. This CDR3 spans 15 amino acids. TCRdb independently ran MiXCR on the reads; one entry per CDR3 protein. The data contain a few hundred thousand distinct CDR3 sequences, about 40% of them singletons. The source was cultured PBMCs, collected from culture after CMV antigen stimulation. The chain joins TRBV7-8 to TRBJ2-7; 7 bases are shared with TRBD2. This receptor was taken from a human donor in good health (CMV status not recorded). Some clones in this sample may be carry-over from other donors' samples. CDR3 sequence: CASSLGASGPYEQYF. In nucleotides, the CDR3 is TGTGCCAGCAGCTTAGGAGCTAGCGGACCCTACGAGCAGTACTTC.